One and the same sample provided the 5 T cell receptor beta chains below, sequenced in a study of shared clonotypes between healthy human individuals. TCRdb's copy holds only in-frame clones and misses some; the assay was immunoSEQ multiplex PCR. The sample lists millions of clones, just over 90% occurring once. Sequences were obtained from naive CD4+ T cells sorted from blood. Sample subset: CD45RA+ positively selected. The receptor source for this set is a man between 18 and 29 years old in good health.

The CDR3 DNA follows: TGCGCCTGCCTTGGGGCGCCGAAAAAAAATGAGCAGTTCTTC. This sequence encodes CACLGAPKKNEQFF. This chain links TRBV10-2 with TRBJ2-1; D perhaps matches TRBD1 (5 bases). The germline V gene encodes CDR1 WSHSY and CDR2 SAAADI. CDR3 length: 14 residues. Trimming cost V 11 bases and J 7 bases, with 21 bases left between them.

With regard to this clone: The sample holds other DNA sequences that translate to the same CDR3. The V call is TRBV30, the J call TRBJ1-2, with no clear D. The CDR3 length is 12 residues. Looked up from germline, CDR1 is GTSNPN and CDR2 is SVGIG (reference sequence). Deletions cut 3 bases from V and 8 bases from J, with 13 bases between. The CDR3 bases are TGTGCCTGGAGGGCGGGGATTCGCGGCTACACCTTC. It codes for CAWRAGIRGYTF.

This chain uses TRBV5-4 with TRBJ1-1, with D unclear. Trimming took off 4 bases at V and 0 bases at J, with 7 bases between the two ends. This CDR3 is built from 13 residues. CDR1 is SGHNT, CDR2 YYREEE, per germline (reference sequence). CDR3 DNA sequence: TGTGCCAGCAGCGGTGTAGTGAACACTGAAGCTTTCTTT. Protein sequence: CASSGVVNTEAFF.

This sequence joins TRBV30 and TRBJ1-1, with D uncertain. This CDR3 comprises 14 residues. Looked up from germline, CDR1 is GTSNPN and CDR2 is SVGIG (reference sequence). V lost 0 bases to trimming and J lost 0 bases, with 8 bases between them. In DNA form, the CDR3 reads TGTGCCTGGAGTGTAGTAGACATGAACACTGAAGCTTTCTTT. This codes for CAWSVVDMNTEAFF. The full variable domain, with the rest looked up from reference TRBV30 and TRBJ1-1, is SQTIHQWPATLVQPVGSPLSLECTVEGTSNPNLYWYRQAAGRGLQLLFYSVGIGQISSEVPQNLSASRPQDRQFILSSKKLLLSDSGFYLCAWSVVDMNTEAFFGQGTRLTVV.

J is TRBJ2-7 and V is TRBV2, with 7 nucleotides matching TRBD2. V shed 4 bases and J 2 bases; nucleotides not matched to a gene: 8. Germline CDR1 and CDR2: SNHLY and FYNNEI. The CDR3 consists of 15 residues. The CDR3 protein is CASSGGTGGTYEQYF. In nucleotides, the CDR3 is TGTGCCAGCAGTGGTGGGACGGGAGGAACCTACGAGCAGTACTTC.